The 6 T cell receptor beta chains listed next were all sequenced from one sample in a study of blood T cell repertoires in COVID-19 (dated by TCRdb to 2018 to 2020). To prepare the library, the immunoSEQ multiplex PCR assay was applied. As stored in TCRdb, this immuneACCESS dataset retains in-frame rearrangements with V and J assigned. A fraction of the clones does not appear; measured against another copy, unresolved V genes explain less than half of the discrepancy, and the remainder lacks a known reason. The sample profile shows around 200,000 clones; about 83% of them were found once. Roughly 8.6% of the sample rests with the top ten. Input material: peripheral blood. These receptors were taken from a middle-aged man with active or convalescent COVID-19.

V usage is TRBV13 and J usage is TRBJ1-4; TRBD1 is a possible D gene (5 bases). The V and J ends lost 4 bases and 5 bases respectively, with 14 bases between them. The CDR3 has 15 amino acids. Germline V gene lookup returns CDR1 PRHDT and CDR2 FYEKMQ (reference sequence). Written as DNA, the CDR3 is TGTGCCAGCAGCTCGTGGACACCTATAAATGAAAAACTGTTTTTT. Translated, it gives CASSSWTPINEKLFF.

The V and J genes are TRBV19 and TRBJ1-5; TRBD1 agrees at 7 bases. Germline lookup yields CDR1 LNHDA and CDR2 SQIVND (reference sequence). This CDR3 spans 15 amino acids. V was pared by 9 bases and J by 0 bases, with 8 bases of the junction left unmatched. CDR3: CASWPQGYSNQPQHF. In DNA, the CDR3 is TGTGCCAGCTGGCCACAGGGGTATAGCAATCAGCCCCAGCATTTT.

The chain is built from TRBV24-1 and TRBJ1-2, with D maybe TRBD1 (6 bases). Germline CDR1 KGHDR, CDR2 SFDVKD. This CDR3 region has 17 residues. Trimming removed 5 bases at V and 2 bases at J, with 20 bases between. CDR3 protein: CATSGGGREAANYGYTF. CDR3 DNA: TGTGCCACCAGTGGCGGGGGGCGGGAAGCAGCGAACTATGGCTACACCTTC.

The chain couples TRBV19 to TRBJ2-7; D uncertain. Germline CDR1 is LNHDA and CDR2 is SQIVND (reference sequence). The CDR3 has 15 amino acids. The V gene lost 1 base and the J gene lost 3 bases, with 13 bases spanning the gap. Written as DNA, the CDR3 is TGTGCCAGTAGTATAGGAGGTGCAGTCCTCTACGAGCAGTACTTC. As protein: CASSIGGAVLYEQYF.

This clone was detected only a few times. The genes are TRBV3-1 (or the pseudogene TRBV3-2) and TRBJ1-5; D unclear. CDR3 length equals 12 residues. CDR1 is LGHDT, CDR2 YNNKEL, per germline (reference sequence). The ends were cut back, 3 bases at V and 10 bases at J, with 10 bases in the middle. The CDR3 region is CASSQALGPQHF. CDR3 bases: TGTGCCAGCAGCCAGGCCCTAGGTCCCCAGCATTTT.

The chain couples TRBV10-2 to TRBJ2-1; weak D call: TRBD2 (6 bases). This CDR3 region has 13 residues. Germline values: CDR1 WSHSY, CDR2 SAAADI. With 7 bases removed from V and 7 bases from J, the gap between germline ends came to 14 bases. CDR3 coding DNA: TGCGCCAGCAAGGGCGGGGTGGGGAATGAGCAGTTCTTC. Translated: CASKGGVGNEQFF.